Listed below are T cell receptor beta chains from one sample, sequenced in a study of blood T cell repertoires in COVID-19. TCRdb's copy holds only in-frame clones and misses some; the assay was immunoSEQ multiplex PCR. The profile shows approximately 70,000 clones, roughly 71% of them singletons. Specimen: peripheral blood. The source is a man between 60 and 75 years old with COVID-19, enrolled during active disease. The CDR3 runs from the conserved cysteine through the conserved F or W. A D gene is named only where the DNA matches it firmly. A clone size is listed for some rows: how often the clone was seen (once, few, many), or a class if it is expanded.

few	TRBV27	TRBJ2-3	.	TGTGCCAGCAGTTTCCCGGGGGATACGCAGTATTTT	CASSFPGDTQYF
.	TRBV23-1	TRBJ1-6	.	TGCGCGTACGGTTCACCCCTCCACTTT	CAYGSPLHF
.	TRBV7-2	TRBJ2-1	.	TGTGCCAGCAGCTTCCGTAGCTCCTACAATGAGCAGTTCTTC	CASSFRSSYNEQFF
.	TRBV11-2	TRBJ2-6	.	TGTGCCAGCAGCTCCGGGATAGTACAGGGCAACTCTGGGGCCAACGTCCTGACTTTC	CASSSGIVQGNSGANVLTF
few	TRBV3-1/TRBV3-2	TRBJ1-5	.	TGTGCCAGCAGCCAAGATCTCAATCAGCCCCAGCATTTT	CASSQDLNQPQHF
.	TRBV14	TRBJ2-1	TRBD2	TGTGCCAGCACCCGAGGGAGGGCCGGGGATGAGCAGTTCTTC	CASTRGRAGDEQFF
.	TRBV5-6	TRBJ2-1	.	TGTGCCAGCAGCGTGGGACTTTACAATGAGCAGTTCTTC	CASSVGLYNEQFF
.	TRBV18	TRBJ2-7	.	TGTGCCAGCTCGCCCAGCGTAGCCTACGAGCAGTACTTC	CASSPSVAYEQYF
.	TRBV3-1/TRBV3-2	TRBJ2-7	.	TGTGCCAGCAGCCAAGTCAGGGTTGGCGAGCAGTACTTC	CASSQVRVGEQYF
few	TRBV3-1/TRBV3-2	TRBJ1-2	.	TGTGCCAGCAGCCCATCCGGGACAACTCACTATGGCTACACCTTC	CASSPSGTTHYGYTF
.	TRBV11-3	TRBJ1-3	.	TGTGCCAGCAGCCAAAGAAACACCATATATTTT	CASSQRNTIYF
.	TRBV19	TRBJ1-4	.	TGTGCCAGGGACAGCGATAATGAAAAACTGTTTTTT	CARDSDNEKLFF
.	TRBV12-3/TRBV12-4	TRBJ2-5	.	TGTGCCAGCAGCCCGAACTGGGAGACCCAGTACTTC	CASSPNWETQYF
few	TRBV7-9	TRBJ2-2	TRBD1	TGTGCCAGCAGCCCCAGACAGGGGGCGAGCGGGGAGCTGTTTTTT	CASSPRQGASGELFF
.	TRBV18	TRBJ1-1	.	TGTGCCAGCTCACCACGGGAGAGTCTAAGCACTGAAGCTTTCTTT	CASSPRESLSTEAFF
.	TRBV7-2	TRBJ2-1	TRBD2	TGTGCCAGCAACCTGGGGGGGTACAATGAGCAGTTCTTC	CASNLGGYNEQFF
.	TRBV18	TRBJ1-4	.	TGTGCCAGCTCGGCCCTAGGAGTTGAAAAACTGTTTTTT	CASSALGVEKLFF
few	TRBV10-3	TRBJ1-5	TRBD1	TGTGCCATCAGTGATGACAGGGGAGGGCAGCCCCAGCATTTT	CAISDDRGGQPQHF
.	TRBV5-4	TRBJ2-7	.	TGTGCCAGCAGCTTGGGAGGAGGGCGAGAAAATAGCGAGCAGTACTTC	CASSLGGGRENSEQYF
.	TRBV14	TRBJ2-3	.	TGTGCCAGCAGCCAAGCGGGGGGCTTCCGCACAGATACGCAGTATTTT	CASSQAGGFRTDTQYF
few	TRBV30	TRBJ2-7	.	TGTGCCTGGAGTGTATGGCTGGCAGGCGGGGAGCAGTACTTC	CAWSVWLAGGEQYF
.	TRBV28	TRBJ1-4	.	TGTGCCAGCAGTGGGTCCGGAAACGGGGGGAATGAAAAACTGTTTTTT	CASSGSGNGGNEKLFF
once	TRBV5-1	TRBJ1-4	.	TGCGCCAGCAGCTTGCAGTCTAATGAAAAACTGTTTTTT	CASSLQSNEKLFF
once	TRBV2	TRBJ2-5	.	TGTGCCAGCAGTCCCGGGGGAGAGACCCAGTACTTC	CASSPGGETQYF
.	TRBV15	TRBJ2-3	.	TGTGCCACCAGCAGAGCTGCAGATACGCAGTATTTT	CATSRAADTQYF
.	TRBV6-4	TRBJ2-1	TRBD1	TGTGCCAGCAGTCCAAAATCGGGGACAGGGTCAGGCGAGCAGTTCTTC	CASSPKSGTGSGEQFF
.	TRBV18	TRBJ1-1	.	TGTGCCAGCTCACCAGATAACGGGGGAGAGACTGAAGCTTTCTTT	CASSPDNGGETEAFF
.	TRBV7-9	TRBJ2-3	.	TGTGCCAGCAGCTTAGAAGAGATAGATACGCAGTATTTT	CASSLEEIDTQYF
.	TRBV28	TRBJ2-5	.	TGTGCCAGCAGTTTTCCGCAGACAGGACCTAGCGAGACCCAGTACTTC	CASSFPQTGPSETQYF
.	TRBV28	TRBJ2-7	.	TGTGCCAGCAGTTTTATGGACTCTTACGAGCAGTACTTC	CASSFMDSYEQYF
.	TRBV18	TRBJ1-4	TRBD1	TGTGCCAGCCTGGACAGGGCTGGCGAAAAACTGTTTTTT	CASLDRAGEKLFF
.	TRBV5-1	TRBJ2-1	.	TGCGCCAGCAGCTTGGACATTCGGGGGGAGCAGTTCTTC	CASSLDIRGEQFF
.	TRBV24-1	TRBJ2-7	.	TGTGCCACCAGTGATACTCAGGGTTCCTACGAGCAGTACTTC	CATSDTQGSYEQYF
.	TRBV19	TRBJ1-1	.	TGTGCCAGTAGTAAACAGGGTTTAGAAGCTTTCTTT	CASSKQGLEAFF
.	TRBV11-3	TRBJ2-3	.	TGTGCCAGCAGCCTAAGTAGCACAGATACGCAGTATTTT	CASSLSSTDTQYF
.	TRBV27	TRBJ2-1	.	TGTGCCAGCAGTAGGGGGCTGGGGCGGGGGGACTACAATGAGCAGTTCTTC	CASSRGLGRGDYNEQFF
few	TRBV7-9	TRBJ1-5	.	TGTGCCAGCAGCTTAGAGTCGTCGACAGGGCCCCAGCATTTT	CASSLESSTGPQHF
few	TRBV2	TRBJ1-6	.	TGTGCCAGCAGTCCGGGTTCACCCCTCCACTTT	CASSPGSPLHF
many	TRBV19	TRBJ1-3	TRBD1	TGTGCCAGTACTCCGGGACAGATGGGAGGAAACACCATATATTTT	CASTPGQMGGNTIYF
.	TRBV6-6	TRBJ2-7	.	TGTGCCAGCAGTTTGCTGTCAGGGCCCTACGAGCAGTACTTC	CASSLLSGPYEQYF
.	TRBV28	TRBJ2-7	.	TGTGCCAGCAGTTTGAGCGGCCTAGGCCACGAGCAGTACTTC	CASSLSGLGHEQYF
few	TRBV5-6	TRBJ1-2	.	TGTGCCAGCAGCTACGACAGGCACTATGGCTACACCTTC	CASSYDRHYGYTF
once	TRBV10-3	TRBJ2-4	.	TGTGCCATCAGTGAGTCGATTATCGGGAGTCCTAAAAACATTCAGTACTTC	CAISESIIGSPKNIQYF
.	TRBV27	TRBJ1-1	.	TGTGCCAGCAGTTTGGGGGGGAGAACTGAAGCTTTCTTT	CASSLGGRTEAFF
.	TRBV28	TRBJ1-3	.	TGTGCCAGCAGGTATTTCGGAAACACCATATATTTT	CASRYFGNTIYF
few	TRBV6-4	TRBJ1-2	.	TGTGCCAGCAGGGGGCTGGGCGGCTACACCTTC	CASRGLGGYTF
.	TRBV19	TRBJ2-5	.	TGTGCCAGTAGTATCGCAGGGGAGACCCAGTACTTC	CASSIAGETQYF
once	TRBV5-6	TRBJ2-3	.	TGTGCCAGCAGCTCCCCCACAGAAGGGGTCAGCACAGATACGCAGTATTTT	CASSSPTEGVSTDTQYF
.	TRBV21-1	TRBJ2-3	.	TGTGCCAGGGCCGGGACTAGCGGTAGCACAGATACGCAGTATTTT	CARAGTSGSTDTQYF
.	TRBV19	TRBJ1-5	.	TGTGCCAGTAGTATAGTTTTAAATCAGCCCCAGCATTTT	CASSIVLNQPQHF
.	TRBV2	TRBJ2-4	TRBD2	TGTGCCAGCACTAGCGGGAAAGCCAAAAACATTCAGTACTTC	CASTSGKAKNIQYF
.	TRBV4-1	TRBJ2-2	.	TGCGCCAGCAGCCCTGGGACAGGGACTAGGGCCAGGCGGGAGCTGTTTTTT	CASSPGTGTRARRELFF
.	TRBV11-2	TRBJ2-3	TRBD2	TGTGCCAGCAGCCGCGGGGGGGGGACGCAGGGAGATACGCAGTATTTT	CASSRGGGTQGDTQYF
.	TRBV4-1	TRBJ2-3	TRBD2	TGCGCCAGCAGCCCTGGGACTAGCGGGAGTACGCAGTATTTT	CASSPGTSGSTQYF
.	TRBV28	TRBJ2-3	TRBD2	TGTGCCAGCAGTTCACTAGCGGGGGGGCCGTCAGATACGCAGTATTTT	CASSSLAGGPSDTQYF